The present entry profiles one T cell receptor beta chain with its context. Its target is not known. The repertoire was sequenced with immunoSEQ multiplex PCR; TCRdb's copy has only in-frame clones and lacks some. The profile covers 35,000 to 50,000 clones, with around 77% appearing a single time and less than 25% taken by the ten largest. This sample stems from a study of T cell responses to AZD1222 COVID-19 vaccine. General study findings and limits: In a largely white British group with more females than males, clonal diversity was possibly underestimated.

The V gene's germline CDR1 is MGHRA and CDR2 YSYEKL. Trimming pared 4 bases from V and 6 bases from J, leaving 19 bases between. The CDR3 extends over 16 amino acids. The starting material was peripheral blood, obtained 28 days after the second dose of the MenACWY control vaccine. V is TRBV4-1 and J is TRBJ2-1, with D possibly TRBD1 on 6 matching bases. The clonotype originates from an adult who received the MenACWY meningococcal vaccine as a control. CDR3 sequence: CASSPWGRGSFNEQFF. The CDR3, as DNA: TGCGCCAGCAGCCCCTGGGGCAGGGGTAGCTTCAATGAGCAGTTCTTC.